Presented here are 5 T cell receptor beta chains from one specimen sequenced in a study of cytomegalovirus exposure and HLA in healthy donors. Amplification used 60 Vbeta primers and 13 Jbeta primers. The data were produced by immunoSEQ multiplex PCR, yet TCRdb's version contains in-frame clones alone and is incomplete. Among roughly 180,000 clones listed, 82% were seen once. The material sequenced was PBMCs. These receptors were collected from a middle-aged man in good health and CMV-seronegative.

On this clone: At one boundary the junction diverges from the germline segment, which might be a read error. The sample carries other DNA sequences with the same CDR3. The J gene is TRBJ1-4, the V gene TRBV2; 11 nucleotides match TRBD1. The germline V gene has CDR1 SNHLY and CDR2 FYNNEI. This CDR3 contains 14 residues. CDR3: CASNWDRGDEKLFF. The CDR3 coding sequence is TGTGCCAGCAACTGGGACAGGGGGGATGAAAAACTATTTTTT.

This clone appeared once. The chain carries TRBV11-3 and TRBJ2-2; D gene uncertain. The germline V gene encodes CDR1 SGHNT and CDR2 YENEEA. V dropped 2 bases and J dropped 6 bases, with 4 bases sitting between them. The CDR3 covers 12 residues. CDR3 sequence: CASSLPAGELFF. The CDR3 coding sequence is TGTGCCAGCAGCTTACCAGCCGGGGAGCTGTTTTTT.

The V gene is TRBV7-2, the J gene TRBJ1-2, with 9 positions matching TRBD1. The CDR3 spans 15 residues. V was clipped by 4 bases and J by 6 bases; unmatched bases: 9. Germline V gene lookup returns CDR1 SGHTA and CDR2 FQGNSA. For the CDR3, the DNA is TGTGCCAGCAGCTCCCGACCGGGACAGGGACATGGCTACACCTTC. Translation: CASSSRPGQGHGYTF.

This chain connects TRBV7-2 to TRBJ1-5, with D perhaps matching TRBD1 (6 bases). The CDR3 length is 13 residues. Germline V gene data show CDR1 as SGHTA and CDR2 as FQGNSA. V was shortened by 4 bases and J by 2 bases, with 6 bases between the two germline ends. The DNA for the CDR3 is TGTGCCAGCAGCTACAGGGGCAATCAGCCCCAGCATTTT. Its translation is CASSYRGNQPQHF.

This clone occurred a few times. The chain recombines TRBV11-2 with TRBJ2-3, with D possibly TRBD1 on 6 matching bases. CDR3 length: 13 amino acids. Per the germline V gene, CDR1 is SGHAT and CDR2 is FQNNGV. V gave up 2 bases and J gave up 4 bases, with 7 bases separating them. The CDR3 is CASSLQGPDTQYF. CDR3 nucleotide sequence: TGTGCCAGCAGCTTACAGGGGCCAGATACGCAGTATTTT.